The 2 T cell receptor beta chains below all came from one sample that was sequenced in a study of blood T cells in healthy people across ages. Primers used in a second PCR of roughly 7 to 12 cycles were a sample-barcoded 5' primer and a J-beta primer mix. TCRdb used MiXCR to reprocess the 5' RACE reads, holding one entry per CDR3 protein. In the table there are 600,000 or so distinct CDR3 sequences, under 25% of which are singletons. Sequencing was carried out using blood. These receptors all stem from a man aged 65 to 85 in good health.

This clonotype was seen ten or more times. The rearrangement joins TRBV28 to TRBJ1-1; TRBD1 might be the D (5 bases). The length of the CDR3 is 11 residues. Germline V gene lookup returns CDR1 MDHEN and CDR2 SYDVKM. The V end lost 5 bases, the J end lost 10 bases, and 11 bases lay between the germline ends. CDR3 nucleotides: TGTGCCAGCAGTCGAAGGGGTTCAGCTTTCTTT. This sequence encodes CASSRRGSAFF.

This chain joins TRBV5-1 and TRBJ2-2; D gene ambiguous. The CDR3 spans 15 residues. V was clipped by 4 bases and J by 2 bases, with 12 bases between them. Germline values: CDR1 SGHRS, CDR2 YFSETQ. The CDR3: CASSPEVANTGELFF. The CDR3 DNA is TGCGCCAGCAGCCCCGAGGTGGCAAACACCGGGGAGCTGTTTTTT. Filled out from reference TRBV5-1 and TRBJ2-2, the complete variable domain reads KAGVTQTPRYLIKTRGQQVTLSCSPISGHRSVSWYQQTPGQGLQFLFEYFSETQRNKGNFPGRFSGRQFSNSRSEMNVSTLELGDSALYLCASSPEVANTGELFFGEGSRLTVL.